This entry concerns a single T cell receptor beta chain. This specimen comes from a study of blood T cell repertoires in COVID-19. Study details: Samples of COVID-19 (acute and convalescent) were obtained from the United States, Italy and Spain. Sources were T cells, B-cell-depleted T cells, or PBMCs; the material itself was cDNA or gDNA.

Original methodology: The authors estimated nucleated cell counts from reference gene primer amplification. Only in-frame clones appear in the TCRdb table, and some are missing; sequencing was by immunoSEQ multiplex PCR. V, J and clone size derive from that table, while D and trimming were established from the DNA sequence. The top ten clones hold approximately 2% of a sample with 250,000 to 300,000 clones, about 89% of them seen once. V was cut by 0 bases and J by 4 bases, with 11 bases left in between. The CDR3 consists of 15 residues. The germline V gene encodes CDR1 SGDLS and CDR2 YYNGEE. The TCR sequence derives from a man aged 45-65 years with acute or convalescent COVID-19. The sample comprised peripheral blood. The chain is built from TRBV9 and TRBJ1-5, with D possibly being TRBD1 (6 bases). The CDR3 DNA reads as TGTGCCAGCAGCGTAGGTCAAGGGGGTAATCAGCCCCAGCATTTT. Protein sequence: CASSVGQGGNQPQHF.